The text below deals with one TCR beta chain. Antigen: not known. This specimen belongs to a study of T cell repertoires in aging, cancer and after chemotherapy. Study summary: Pre- and post-chemotherapy samples were paired from glioblastoma patients treated with temozolomide-based therapy. Study-wide points: In healthy donors, age-related TCR diversity loss mainly reflected lost richness.

A mixed TRB-A/B primer pool amplified rearranged TRB by multiplex touch-down PCR. A single record per CDR3 protein comes from TCRdb applying MiXCR to the multiplex PCR reads. The data contain roughly 18,000 distinct CDR3 sequences, about 37% of them singletons. Peripheral blood genomic DNA, not sorted cells or RNA, was the template. This receptor was taken from a human donor with a solid tumor. The sample taken for sequencing was blood.

The CDR3 reads CASSPTGGYVPGNTIYF. The CDR3 DNA is TGTGCCAGCAGCCCGACCGGAGGGTACGTGCCTGGAAACACCATATATTTT. The V and J genes are TRBV27 and TRBJ1-3; no clear D. The CDR3 totals 17 residues. Germline V gene data show CDR1 as MNHEY and CDR2 as SMNVEV (reference sequence). V lost 6 bases to trimming and J lost 2 bases, with 20 bases between them.